The T cell receptor (beta chain) under discussion was sequenced for a study of blood T cell repertoires in COVID-19. Study as a whole: Samples representing acute and convalescent COVID-19 were sourced from the United States, Italy and Spain.

J lost 11 bases, V lost 4 bases, and 9 bases had no gene match. This CDR3 contains 12 residues. Germline-derived CDR1 and CDR2 are GTSNPN and SVGIG (reference sequence). Clones were sequenced by immunoSEQ multiplex PCR, and TCRdb holds only the in-frame ones, with some missing. Here the sample spans tens of thousands of clones, 82% being singletons. The specimen sequenced was peripheral blood. This sequence originates from a woman aged 60-70 years with acute or convalescent COVID-19. The rearrangement links TRBV30 to TRBJ1-1, with TRBD1 matching over 8 bases. The CDR3 protein is CAWKTRTGSAFF. The CDR3 DNA follows: TGTGCCTGGAAGACCCGGACAGGGTCCGCTTTCTTT.